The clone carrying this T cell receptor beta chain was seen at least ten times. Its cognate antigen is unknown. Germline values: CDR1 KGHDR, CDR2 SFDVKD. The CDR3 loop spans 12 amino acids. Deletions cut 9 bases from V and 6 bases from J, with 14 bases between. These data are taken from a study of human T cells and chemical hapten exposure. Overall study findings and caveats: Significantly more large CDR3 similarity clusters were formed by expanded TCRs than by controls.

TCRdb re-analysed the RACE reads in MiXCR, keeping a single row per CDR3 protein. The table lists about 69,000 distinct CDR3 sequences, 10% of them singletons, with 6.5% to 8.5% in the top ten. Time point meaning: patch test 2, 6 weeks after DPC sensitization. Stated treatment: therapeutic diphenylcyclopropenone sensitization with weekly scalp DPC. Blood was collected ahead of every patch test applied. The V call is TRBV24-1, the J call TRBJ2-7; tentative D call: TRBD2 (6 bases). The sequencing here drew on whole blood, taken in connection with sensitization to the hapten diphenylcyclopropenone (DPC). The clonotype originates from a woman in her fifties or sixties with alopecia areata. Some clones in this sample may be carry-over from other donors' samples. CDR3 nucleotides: TGTGCCACCTTAGCGGCCTTCGGCGAGCAGTACTTC. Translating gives CATLAAFGEQYF.